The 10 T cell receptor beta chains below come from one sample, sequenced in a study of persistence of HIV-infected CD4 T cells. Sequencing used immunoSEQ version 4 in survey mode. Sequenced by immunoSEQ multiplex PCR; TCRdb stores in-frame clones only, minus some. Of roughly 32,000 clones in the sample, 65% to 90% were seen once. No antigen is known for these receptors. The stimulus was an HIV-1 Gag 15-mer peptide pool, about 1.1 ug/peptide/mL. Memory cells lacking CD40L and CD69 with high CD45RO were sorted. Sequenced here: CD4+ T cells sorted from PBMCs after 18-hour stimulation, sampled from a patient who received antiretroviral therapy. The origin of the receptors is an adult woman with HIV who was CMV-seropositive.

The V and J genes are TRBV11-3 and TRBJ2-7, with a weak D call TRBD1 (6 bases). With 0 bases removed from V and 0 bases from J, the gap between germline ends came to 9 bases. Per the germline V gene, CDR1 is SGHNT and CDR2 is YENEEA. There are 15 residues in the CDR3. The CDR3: CASSLEGTYSYEQYF. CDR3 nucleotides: TGTGCCAGCAGCTTAGAAGGGACATACTCCTACGAGCAGTACTTC.

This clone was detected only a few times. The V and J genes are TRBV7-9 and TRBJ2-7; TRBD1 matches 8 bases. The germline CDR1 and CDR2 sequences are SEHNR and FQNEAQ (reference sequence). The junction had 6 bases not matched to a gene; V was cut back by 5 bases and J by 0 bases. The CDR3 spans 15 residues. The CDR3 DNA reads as TGTGCCAGCAGCCTGATCAGGGGGCACTCCTACGAGCAGTACTTC. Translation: CASSLIRGHSYEQYF.

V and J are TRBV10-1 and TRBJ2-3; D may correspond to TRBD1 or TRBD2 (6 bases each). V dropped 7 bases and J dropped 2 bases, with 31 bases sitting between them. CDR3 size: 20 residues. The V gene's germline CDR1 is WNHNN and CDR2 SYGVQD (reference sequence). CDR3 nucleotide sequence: TGCGCCAGCATTAACCTAAACTCGGGACAAAGGGGGGCGAACACAGATACGCAGTATTTT. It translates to CASINLNSGQRGANTDTQYF.

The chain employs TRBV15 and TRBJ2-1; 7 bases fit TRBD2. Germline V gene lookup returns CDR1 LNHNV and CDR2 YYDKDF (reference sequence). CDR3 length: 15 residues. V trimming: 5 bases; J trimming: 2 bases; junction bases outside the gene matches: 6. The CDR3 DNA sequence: TGTGCCACCAGCCGGGACTACCAAACCTACAATGAGCAGTTCTTC. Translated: CATSRDYQTYNEQFF. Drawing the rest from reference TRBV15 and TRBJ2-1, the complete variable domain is DAMVIQNPRYQVTQFGKPVTLSCSQTLNHNVMYWYQQKSSQAPKLLFHYYDKDFNNEADTPDNFQSRRPNTSFCFLDIRSPGLGDTAMYLCATSRDYQTYNEQFFGPGTRLTVL.

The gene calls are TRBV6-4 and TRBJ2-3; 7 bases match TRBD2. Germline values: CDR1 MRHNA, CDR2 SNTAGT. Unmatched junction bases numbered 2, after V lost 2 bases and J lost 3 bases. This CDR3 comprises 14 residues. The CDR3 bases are TGTGCCAGCAGTGACGGGGGGGGAACAGATACGCAGTATTTT. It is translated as CASSDGGGTDTQYF.

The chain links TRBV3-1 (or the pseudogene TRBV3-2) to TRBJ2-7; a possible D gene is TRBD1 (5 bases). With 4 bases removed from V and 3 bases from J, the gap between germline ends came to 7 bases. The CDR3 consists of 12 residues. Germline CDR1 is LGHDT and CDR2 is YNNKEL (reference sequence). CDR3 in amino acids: CASSPTGYEQYF. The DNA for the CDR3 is TGTGCCAGCAGCCCCACAGGCTACGAGCAGTACTTC.

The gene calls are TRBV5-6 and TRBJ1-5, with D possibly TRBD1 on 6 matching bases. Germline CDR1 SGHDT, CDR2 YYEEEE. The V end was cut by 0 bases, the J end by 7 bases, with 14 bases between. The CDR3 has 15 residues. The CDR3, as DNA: TGTGCCAGCAGCTTGGGCCCGGCGGGGGGCCAGCCCCAGCATTTT. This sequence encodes CASSLGPAGGQPQHF.

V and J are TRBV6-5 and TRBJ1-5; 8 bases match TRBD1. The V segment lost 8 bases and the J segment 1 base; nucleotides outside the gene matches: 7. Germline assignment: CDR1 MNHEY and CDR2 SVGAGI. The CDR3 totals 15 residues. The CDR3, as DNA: TGTGCCAGCGCCCGGACAGGGCTCAGCAATCAGCCCCAGCATTTT. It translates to CASARTGLSNQPQHF.

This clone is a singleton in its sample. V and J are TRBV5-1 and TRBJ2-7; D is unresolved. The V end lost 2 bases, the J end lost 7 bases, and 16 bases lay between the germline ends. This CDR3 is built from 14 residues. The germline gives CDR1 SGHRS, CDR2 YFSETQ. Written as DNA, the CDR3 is TGCGCCAGCAGCTTCGGACGGAGTACGGAGGAGCAGTACTTC. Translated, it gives CASSFGRSTEEQYF.

In nucleotides, the CDR3 is TGTGCCACCTTAGACAGGGGCCCAAACATTCAGTACTTC. This encodes CATLDRGPNIQYF. This chain connects TRBV28 to TRBJ2-4; 8 nucleotides line up with TRBD1. This CDR3 spans 13 amino acids. Germline-derived CDR1 and CDR2 are MDHEN and SYDVKM. With 10 bases clipped from V and 6 bases from J, the junction kept 8 bases outside the gene matches.